This TCR beta chain emerged from a study of OX40 agonist ivuxolimab in advanced cancers. Looking at the study overall: Patients receiving dose escalation had hepatocellular carcinoma, melanoma, renal cell or head and neck cancer.

Overall study findings and caveats: Both CD4+ and CD8+ T cell populations in blood had undergone clonal expansion by week 6 at 0.1 to 3.0 mg/kg.

Comment on this clone: As yet, its antigen is unknown.

Repertoires were generated with immunoSEQ multiplex PCR, while TCRdb's copy carries only in-frame clones and drops some. This sample has over 70,000 clones; around nine tenths occur once, and the top ten carry roughly 1.5%. This receptor was obtained from an adult with an advanced solid tumor such as melanoma, head and neck, liver or kidney cancer. The source material was CD4+ or CD8+ T cells sorted from blood, sampled in a trial of the OX40 agonist ivuxolimab.

The CDR3 here is CASSIGGSSYNEQFF. The CDR3 nucleotides are TGTGCCAGCAGCATTGGCGGGAGCTCCTACAATGAGCAGTTCTTC. The V and J genes are TRBV14 and TRBJ2-1; 7 bases map to TRBD2. This CDR3 has 15 amino acids. Germline lookup yields CDR1 SGHDN and CDR2 FVKESK. Unmatched junction bases numbered 4, after V lost 5 bases and J lost 0 bases.